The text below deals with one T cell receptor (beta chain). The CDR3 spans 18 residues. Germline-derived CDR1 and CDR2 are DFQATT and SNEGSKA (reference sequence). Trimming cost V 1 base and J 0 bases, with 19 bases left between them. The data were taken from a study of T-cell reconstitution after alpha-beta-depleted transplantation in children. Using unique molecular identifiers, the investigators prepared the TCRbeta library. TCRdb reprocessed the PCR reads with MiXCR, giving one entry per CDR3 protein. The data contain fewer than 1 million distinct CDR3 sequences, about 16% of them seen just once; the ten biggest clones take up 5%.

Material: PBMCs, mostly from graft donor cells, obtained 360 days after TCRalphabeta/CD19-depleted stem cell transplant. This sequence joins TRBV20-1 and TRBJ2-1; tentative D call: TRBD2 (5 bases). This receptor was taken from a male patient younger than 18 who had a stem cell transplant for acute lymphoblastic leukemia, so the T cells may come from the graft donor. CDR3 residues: CSARGGGLHPSSYNEQFF. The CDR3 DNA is TGCAGTGCTAGAGGCGGCGGGTTGCACCCGAGCTCCTACAATGAGCAGTTCTTC.